What follows are 30 T cell receptor beta chains derived from one specimen sequenced in a study of identical twins. MiXCR, applied by TCRdb to the 5' RACE reads, yields one record per CDR3 protein. The table shows about 1.7 million distinct CDR3 sequences, with about 32% occurring only once. Sequencing was carried out using cord blood. These receptors originate from a newborn girl in good health.

This clonotype was recorded a few times. V gene TRBV5-6 combines with J gene TRBJ2-1, with 9 bases identical to TRBD2. Looked up from germline, CDR1 is SGHDT and CDR2 is YYEEEE. The V segment lost 0 bases and the J segment 5 bases; nucleotides outside the gene matches: 15. This CDR3 is 19 amino acids long. The CDR3 bases are TGTGCCAGCAGCTTGGTAGGTGTGGCTAGCGGGAAAGTAAACAATGAGCAGTTCTTC. Its protein is CASSLVGVASGKVNNEQFF.

This chain links TRBV28 with TRBJ1-1; no clear D gene. Germline V gene data show CDR1 as MDHEN and CDR2 as SYDVKM. The CDR3 is made up of 13 amino acids. Trimming took 4 bases from V and 0 from J, leaving 6 bases between them. CDR3 nucleotides: TGTGCCAGCAGTTGGGCCGTGAACACTGAAGCTTTCTTT. As protein: CASSWAVNTEAFF.

The genes are TRBV12-3 or TRBV12-4 and TRBJ2-1, with TRBD2 as a possible D gene (6 bases). The V end was cut by 4 bases, the J end by 3 bases, with 10 bases between. The CDR3 covers 14 residues. The CDR3 nucleotides are TGTGCCAGCAGTTATTTGACTAGCTACAATGAGCAGTTCTTC. Encoded protein: CASSYLTSYNEQFF.

This clonotype was found a few times. The chain has TRBV11-3 and TRBJ2-1; TRBD2 might be the D (6 bases). Per germline, CDR1 SGHNT and CDR2 YENEEA. The CDR3 is 13 residues long. Trimming took 0 bases from V and 12 from J, leaving 12 bases between them. This CDR3 is CASSLDILARQFF. The CDR3, as DNA: TGTGCCAGCAGCTTAGATATACTAGCTCGGCAGTTCTTC.

In the case of this clonotype: Just one base apart from a much larger clone, this may be a read error. Since no conserved phenylalanine or tryptophan closes the CDR3, a read error is the likely cause. The V gene is TRBV10-3, the J gene TRBJ1-2; D remains unclear. This CDR3 is built from 13 residues. Germline values: CDR1 ENHRY, CDR2 SYGVKD. Trimming shortened V by 10 bases and J by 1 base, and 13 bases separated the two germline ends. DNA of the CDR3: TGTGCCACCAAAGTTAGGATTAACTATGGCTACACCTAC. Its protein is CATKVRINYGYTY.

This clonotype turned up a few times. V usage is TRBV20-1 and J usage is TRBJ2-7; no definite D call. Between the trimmed V and J ends, which lost 1 base and 6 bases, there was a span of 7 bases. Germline values: CDR1 DFQATT, CDR2 SNEGSKA (reference sequence). CDR3 size: 11 residues. CDR3 in DNA: TGCAGTGCTAGAGTACGGTTCGAGCAGTACTTC. Translating gives CSARVRFEQYF.

The genes are TRBV28 and TRBJ2-3; D is unclear. Trimming left V 4 bases short and J 2 bases short, with 10 bases between. Germline V gene lookup returns CDR1 MDHEN and CDR2 SYDVKM. The CDR3 has 14 amino acids. CDR3 sequence: CASSSGFPTDTQYF. As DNA, the CDR3 is TGTGCCAGCAGTTCGGGCTTCCCCACAGATACGCAGTATTTT.

The chain joins TRBV5-6 to TRBJ2-7; 8 bases agree with TRBD2. The germline V gene encodes CDR1 SGHDT and CDR2 YYEEEE. There are 14 residues in the CDR3. J gave up 5 bases and V 4 bases, and 8 bases lay outside the gene matches. The CDR3 bases are TGTGCCAGCAGCCGAGGAGAGGGACTAGACGAGCAGTACTTC. This gives the protein CASSRGEGLDEQYF.

This clonotype was observed a single time. It may be a read error: a sequence one base away is much more abundant. The genes are TRBV6-6 and TRBJ2-1; TRBD1 agrees at 9 bases. The end of the DNA is better explained by TRBJ2-7, so the J call may be wrong. CDR3 length: 16 residues. Germline CDR1 reads MNHNY; CDR2 reads SVGAGI (reference sequence). The CDR3 DNA is TGTGCCAGCAGTCGCCCGGGACAGGGTCCCTACAATGAGCAGTACTTC. Translation gives CASSRPGQGPYNEQYF.

Only one count was recorded for this clonotype. This may stem from a read error, because a much larger clone lies one nucleotide away. The chain combines TRBV12-3 or TRBV12-4 with TRBJ1-2; 7 bases match TRBD1. The CDR3 spans 16 residues. With V trimmed by 2 bases and J by 4 bases, 10 bases remained unmatched. The chain's CDR3 is CASSLFSLQGSYGYTF. The CDR3 coding sequence is TGTGCCAGCAGTTTATTTTCCCTACAGGGGAGCTATGGCTACACCTTC.

This clonotype was counted a few times. The chain links TRBV4-1 to TRBJ2-7; possibly TRBD2 for D (6 bases). This CDR3 region has 16 residues. Germline V gives CDR1 MGHRA, CDR2 YSYEKL. V dropped 1 base and J dropped 2 bases, with 15 bases sitting between them. In DNA form, the CDR3 reads TGCGCCAGCAGCCAAGTTATCGGCGGGGTAACCTACGAGCAGTACTTC. As protein: CASSQVIGGVTYEQYF.

A few counts support this clonotype. The V and J genes are TRBV13 and TRBJ1-2; unclear D gene. The CDR3 is made up of 15 amino acids. Germline V gene lookup returns CDR1 PRHDT and CDR2 FYEKMQ (reference sequence). Trimming left V 0 bases short and J 2 bases short, with 10 bases between. CDR3 nucleotides: TGTGCCAGCAGCTTAGGCCATCGGGAAAACTATGGCTACACCTTC. Its protein is CASSLGHRENYGYTF.

The sample holds a few counts of this clonotype. The chain combines TRBV20-1 with TRBJ2-1, with D perhaps TRBD2 (7 bases). The CDR3 sequence is 16 residues long. Germline V gene lookup returns CDR1 DFQATT and CDR2 SNEGSKA (reference sequence). V lost 2 bases to trimming and J lost 8 bases, with 22 bases between them. The CDR3 sequence: CSARPPGGGRLDEQFF. DNA for the CDR3: TGCAGTGCTAGACCTCCCGGGGGCGGGAGATTAGATGAGCAGTTCTTC.

The J gene is TRBJ2-3, the V gene TRBV24-1; 10 nucleotides match TRBD2. Germline CDR1 is KGHDR and CDR2 is SFDVKD. V lost 5 bases and J lost 4; bases outside the gene matches: 8. The CDR3 is 16 amino acids. CDR3 residues: CATSGASGSAADTQYF. The CDR3 nucleotides are TGTGCCACCAGTGGGGCTAGCGGGAGTGCCGCAGATACGCAGTATTTT.

The chain has TRBV6-5 and TRBJ2-3; 10 bases agree with TRBD2. V lost 1 base and J lost 2; bases outside the gene matches: 3. Germline loops: CDR1 MNHEY, CDR2 SVGAGI. CDR3 length: 16 amino acids. The CDR3 loop reads CASSYYSGRATDTQYF. The CDR3 coding sequence is TGTGCCAGCAGTTACTACAGCGGGAGGGCCACAGATACGCAGTATTTT.

Notes on this clonotype: This may stem from a read error, because a much larger clone lies one nucleotide away. The chain couples TRBV29-1 to TRBJ2-1; D uncertain. This CDR3 comprises 10 residues. Germline values: CDR1 SQVTM, CDR2 ANQGSEA. The CDR3 loop is CGGLGNEQFF. The DNA of the CDR3 is TGCGGCGGCCTTGGGAATGAGCAGTTCTTC.

V gene TRBV7-9 combines with J gene TRBJ2-1; D ambiguous. Germline V gene lookup returns CDR1 SEHNR and CDR2 FQNEAQ (reference sequence). The CDR3 is made up of 15 amino acids. V lost 1 base, J lost 6 bases, and 13 bases lay in between. CDR3 amino acids: CASSLGSLDGNEQFF. CDR3 sequence (DNA): TGTGCCAGCAGCTTAGGTTCTCTAGATGGCAATGAGCAGTTCTTC.

In its sample, this clonotype was seen many times. The chain joins TRBV29-1 to TRBJ2-3; D call uncertain. Trimming removed 7 bases from V and 2 bases from J, with 13 bases in between. The CDR3 is made up of 13 amino acids. The germline CDR1 and CDR2 sequences are SQVTM and ANQGSEA. The CDR3 sequence: CSDRPRHTDTQYF. CDR3 nucleotides: TGCAGCGACCGCCCCAGGCACACAGATACGCAGTATTTT.

The table lists this clonotype with many counts. V is TRBV4-2 and J is TRBJ2-1; tentative D call: TRBD2 (6 bases). Germline V CDR1 and CDR2: LGHNA, YNFKEQ. V was shortened by 3 bases and J by 4 bases, with 10 bases between the two germline ends. The CDR3 has 14 amino acids. DNA of the CDR3: TGTGCCAGCAGCCACGTGGGACTGTACAATGAGCAGTTCTTC. Its translation is CASSHVGLYNEQFF.

The chain joins TRBV27 to TRBJ2-1, with TRBD1 as a possible D gene (6 bases). Trimming cost V 8 bases and J 8 bases, with 13 bases left between them. This CDR3 has 12 residues. Looked up from germline, CDR1 is MNHEY and CDR2 is SMNVEV (reference sequence). CDR3 region: CASGSDSDEQFF. The CDR3 nucleotides are TGTGCCAGCGGCTCGGACAGCGATGAGCAGTTCTTC.

The chain couples TRBV5-1 to TRBJ2-7; tentative D call: TRBD2 (6 bases). The CDR3 runs to 14 residues. V lost 6 bases and J lost 2, with 15 bases in between. Germline V gene data show CDR1 as SGHRS and CDR2 as YFSETQ. The CDR3, as DNA: TGCGCCAGCACCCCTCGGCGGGGCCCCTACGAGCAGTACTTC. Amino acid sequence: CASTPRRGPYEQYF.

V usage is TRBV29-1 and J usage is TRBJ2-7; either TRBD1 or TRBD2 may fit D (5 bases each). The CDR3 consists of 13 residues. Germline CDR1 is SQVTM and CDR2 is ANQGSEA. The V gene lost 4 bases and the J gene lost 7 bases, with 17 bases spanning the gap. CDR3 DNA: TGCAGCGTTGTCGGGACCCGACTTGGGGAGCAGTACTTC. Amino acids: CSVVGTRLGEQYF.

The rearrangement links TRBV27 to TRBJ2-3, with D possibly being TRBD1 (5 bases). The germline CDR1 and CDR2 sequences are MNHEY and SMNVEV (reference sequence). The CDR3 is 14 amino acids. V gave up 5 bases and J gave up 4 bases, with 13 bases separating them. The DNA of the CDR3 is TGTGCCAGCAGTCCCAAGACAGCTTCAGATACGCAGTATTTT. Protein: CASSPKTASDTQYF.

Only a few counts were recorded for this clonotype. The chain has TRBV6-2 or TRBV6-3 and TRBJ1-5, with no clear D. Germline CDR1 reads MNHEY; CDR2 reads SVGEGT. This CDR3 is 19 amino acids long. V was cut by 2 bases and J by 0 bases, with 20 bases left in between. The CDR3 sequence: CASSYSVASPTYSNQPQHF. The DNA of the CDR3 is TGTGCCAGCAGTTACAGCGTTGCGTCACCCACATATAGCAATCAGCCCCAGCATTTT.

The rearrangement uses TRBV20-1 and TRBJ2-5, with 10 bases lining up with TRBD1. CDR3 length equals 14 residues. The V segment lost 5 bases and the J segment 5 bases; nucleotides outside the gene matches: 8. CDR1 is DFQATT, CDR2 SNEGSKA, per germline (reference sequence). The CDR3 bases are TGCAGTGCTGGATCCCCGGGACAGGGGGAGACCCAGTACTTC. Amino acid sequence: CSAGSPGQGETQYF.

This chain connects TRBV20-1 to TRBJ2-6; 10 nucleotides align to TRBD1. The germline V gene encodes CDR1 DFQATT and CDR2 SNEGSKA (reference sequence). The V gene end was trimmed by 4 bases and the J gene end by 2 bases; junction bases not matched to a gene: 5. This CDR3 spans 16 amino acids. The CDR3: CSATRQGATGANVLTF. CDR3 DNA sequence: TGCAGTGCTACCAGACAGGGGGCTACTGGGGCCAACGTCCTGACTTTC.

This chain connects TRBV6-1 to TRBJ1-2; D is unresolved. The V gene lost 4 bases and the J gene lost 9 bases, with 12 bases spanning the gap. CDR1 is MNHNS and CDR2 is SASEGT in the germline V gene. The CDR3 contains 12 residues. This CDR3 reads CASSAGRYSYTF. The DNA for the CDR3 is TGTGCCAGCAGTGCAGGACGGTATAGCTACACCTTC.

This clonotype was seen only a few times. The chain has TRBV21-1 and TRBJ2-5; the table's D call of TRBD1 was not tested on the DNA. TRBV21-1 is a known pseudogene. CDR3 length equals 13 residues. The CDR3 reads CASSKGAQETQYF. Written as DNA, the CDR3 is TGTGCCAGCAGCAAAGGGGCGCAAGAGACCCAGTACTTC.

This clonotype was counted many times. J is TRBJ2-7 and V is TRBV6-2 or TRBV6-3; TRBD2 matches at 9 bases. The CDR3 spans 14 residues. The V gene's germline CDR1 is MNHEY and CDR2 SVGEGT. Unmatched junction bases numbered 5, after V lost 5 bases and J lost 3 bases. The CDR3 here is CASSRETSGYEQYF. The CDR3 DNA follows: TGTGCCAGCAGTCGAGAGACTAGCGGCTACGAGCAGTACTTC.

The table lists this clonotype with a few counts. V and J are TRBV29-1 and TRBJ2-1, with D tentatively TRBD2 (7 bases). The CDR3 spans 21 residues. Trimming pared 7 bases from V and 3 bases from J, leaving 37 bases between. Per the germline V gene, CDR1 is SQVTM and CDR2 is ANQGSEA. CDR3: CSADLGGREHRSPPNYNEQFF. For the CDR3, the DNA is TGCAGCGCCGATCTCGGGGGGCGCGAACATAGATCCCCACCGAACTACAATGAGCAGTTCTTC.